This T cell receptor beta chain was profiled in a study of blood T cell repertoires in COVID-19. Overall study: Both acute and convalescent COVID-19 samples were obtained from the United States, Italy and Spain. In each case, the material was cDNA or gDNA derived from T cells, B-cell-depleted T cells, or PBMCs.

Original methodology: Estimated nucleated cell counts came from reference gene primer amplification. Method: immunoSEQ multiplex PCR; TCRdb's copy keeps in-frame clones and lacks some. Clone size and V and J calls were adopted from that table, with D and trimming inferred from the DNA. Of about 130,000 clones listed, 84% are singletons. Trimming removed 1 base at V and 3 bases at J, with 4 bases between. Germline V gives CDR1 LGHDT, CDR2 YNNKEL (reference sequence). The CDR3 has 12 amino acids. The source is a human donor in a cohort sampled during active COVID-19. Sequencing was performed on peripheral blood. V is TRBV3-1 (or the pseudogene TRBV3-2) and J is TRBJ2-7, with D unresolved. The CDR3: CASSQVVYEQYF. The CDR3 DNA reads TGTGCCAGCAGCCAAGTAGTCTACGAGCAGTACTTC.